This T cell receptor beta chain is from a study of T cell responses to AZD1222 COVID-19 vaccine. This clone was found once. As yet, its antigen is unknown. Libraries were prepared by immunoSEQ multiplex PCR; TCRdb keeps only in-frame clonotypes and omits some of them. The sample shows about 69,000 clones, under 90% of them seen only once. Germline V gene lookup returns CDR1 MDHEN and CDR2 SYDVKM. The ends were cut back, 7 bases at V and 2 bases at J, with 10 bases in the middle. This CDR3 is 13 amino acids long. Researchers grouped second doses given at about 4 or about 12 weeks into one pool. The study's findings and limits: The study sampled repertoires only after the peak T cell response. Nearly half of unique spike-specific TCRs reportedly avoided B.1.351 and B.1.1.7 mutated regions.

The V gene is TRBV28, the J gene TRBJ2-3; TRBD2 might be the D (6 bases). This specimen consisted of peripheral blood, obtained 28 days after the second AZD1222 dose. The TCR originated in an adult who received the AZD1222 COVID-19 vaccine. The CDR3: CASTSVFTDTQYF. CDR3 nucleotides: TGTGCCAGCACTAGCGTTTTCACAGATACGCAGTATTTT.